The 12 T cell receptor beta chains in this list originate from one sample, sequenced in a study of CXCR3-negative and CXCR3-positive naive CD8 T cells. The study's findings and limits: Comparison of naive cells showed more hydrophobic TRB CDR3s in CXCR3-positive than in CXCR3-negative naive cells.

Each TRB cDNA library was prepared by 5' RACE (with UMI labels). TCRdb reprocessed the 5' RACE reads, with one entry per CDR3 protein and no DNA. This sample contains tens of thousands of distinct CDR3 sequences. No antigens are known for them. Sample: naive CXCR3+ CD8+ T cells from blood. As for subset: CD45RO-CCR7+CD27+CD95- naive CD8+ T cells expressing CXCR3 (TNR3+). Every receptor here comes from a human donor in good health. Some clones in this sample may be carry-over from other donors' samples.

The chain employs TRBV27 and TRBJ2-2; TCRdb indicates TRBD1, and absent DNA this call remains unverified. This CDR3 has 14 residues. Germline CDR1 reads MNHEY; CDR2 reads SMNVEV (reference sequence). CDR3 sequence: CASSTDRDGGELFF.

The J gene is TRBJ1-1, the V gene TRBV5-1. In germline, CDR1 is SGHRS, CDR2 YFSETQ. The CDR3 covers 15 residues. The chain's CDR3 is CASSLEGLWGTEAFF.

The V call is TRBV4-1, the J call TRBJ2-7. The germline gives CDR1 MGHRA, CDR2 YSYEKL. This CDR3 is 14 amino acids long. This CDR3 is CASSQEGRSYEQYF.

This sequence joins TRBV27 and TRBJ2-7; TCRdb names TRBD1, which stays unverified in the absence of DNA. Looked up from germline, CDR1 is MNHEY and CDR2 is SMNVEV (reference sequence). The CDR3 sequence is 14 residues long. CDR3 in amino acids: CASTTGTVSYEQYF.

CDR3 sequence: CASSQYRDDGYTF. This chain connects TRBV4-1 to TRBJ1-2; TCRdb's D call, TRBD1, is unchecked because there is no DNA. Germline CDR1 is MGHRA and CDR2 is YSYEKL. The CDR3 is made up of 13 amino acids.

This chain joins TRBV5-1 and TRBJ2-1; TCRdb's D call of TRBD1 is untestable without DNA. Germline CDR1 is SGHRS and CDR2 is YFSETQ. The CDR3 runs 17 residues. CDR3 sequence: CASSLEGGGSSYNEQFF.

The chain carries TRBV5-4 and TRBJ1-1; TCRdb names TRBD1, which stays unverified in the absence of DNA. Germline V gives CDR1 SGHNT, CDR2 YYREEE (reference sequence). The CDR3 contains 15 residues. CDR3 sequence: CASSSGTGLNTEAFF.

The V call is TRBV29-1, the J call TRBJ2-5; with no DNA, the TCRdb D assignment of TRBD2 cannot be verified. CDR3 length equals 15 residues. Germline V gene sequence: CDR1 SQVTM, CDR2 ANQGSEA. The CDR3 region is CSVDFGREVRETQYF.

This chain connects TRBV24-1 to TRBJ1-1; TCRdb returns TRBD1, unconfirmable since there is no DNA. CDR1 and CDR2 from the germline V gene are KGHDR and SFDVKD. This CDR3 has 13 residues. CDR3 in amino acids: CATSAGVPTEAFF.

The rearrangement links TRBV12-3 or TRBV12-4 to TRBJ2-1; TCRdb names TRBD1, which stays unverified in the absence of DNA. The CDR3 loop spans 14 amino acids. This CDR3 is CASSFGTVQNEQFF.

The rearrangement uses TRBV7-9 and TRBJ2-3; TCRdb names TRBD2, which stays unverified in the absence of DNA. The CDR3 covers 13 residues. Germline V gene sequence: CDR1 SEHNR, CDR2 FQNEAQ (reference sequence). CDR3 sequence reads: CASTLFAGDTQYF.

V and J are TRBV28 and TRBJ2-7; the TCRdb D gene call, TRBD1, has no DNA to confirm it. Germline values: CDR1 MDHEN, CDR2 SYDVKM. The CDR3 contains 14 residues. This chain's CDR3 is CASSFQGVGSEQYF.